These 27 T cell receptor beta chains were all obtained from the same sample, sequenced in a study of blood T cell repertoires in COVID-19. The table came from immunoSEQ multiplex PCR; TCRdb's copy has only in-frame clones and leaves some out. The sample yields some 250,000 clones, about 90% seen once. The sample comprised peripheral blood. The receptors originated from a man in his sixties with acute or convalescent COVID-19.

The chain joins TRBV9 to TRBJ1-2; unclear D gene. Germline loops: CDR1 SGDLS, CDR2 YYNGEE. V shed 0 bases and J shed 7 bases, with 13 bases lying between them. The CDR3 length is 14 residues. The CDR3 DNA is TGTGCCAGCAGCGTAGAAGATAGCGCTGGTGGCTACACCTTC. Amino acids: CASSVEDSAGGYTF.

The J gene is TRBJ2-1, the V gene TRBV4-1, with 11 bases identical to TRBD2. This CDR3 is 17 amino acids long. Unmatched junction bases numbered 8, after V lost 4 bases and J lost 3 bases. CDR1 MGHRA and CDR2 YSYEKL come from the germline V gene. CDR3 in amino acids: CASSPLAGTSGYNEQFF. CDR3 nucleotides: TGCGCCAGCAGCCCTCTTGCGGGGACTAGCGGCTACAATGAGCAGTTCTTC.

The chain employs TRBV7-9 and TRBJ1-4; 10 bases match TRBD1. V lost 7 bases to trimming and J lost 7 bases; unmatched junction nucleotides: 9. Germline values: CDR1 SEHNR, CDR2 FQNEAQ (reference sequence). The CDR3 totals 15 residues. DNA for the CDR3: TGTGCCAGCACCCCCCCCGGGACAGGGGCTGAAAAACTGTTTTTT. Translating gives CASTPPGTGAEKLFF. Based on the CDR3 plus reference TRBV7-9 and TRBJ1-4, the full variable domain is DTGVSQNPRHKITKRGQNVTFRCDPISEHNRLYWYRQTLGQGPEFLTYFQNEAQLEKSRLLSDRFSAERPKGSFSTLEIQRTEQGDSAMYLCASTPPGTGAEKLFFGSGTQLSVL.

The rearrangement links TRBV18 to TRBJ2-7; 8 bases agree with TRBD2. V was pared by 3 bases and J by 1 base, with 8 bases of the junction left unmatched. This CDR3 has 16 residues. Per germline, CDR1 KGHSH and CDR2 LQKENI. The CDR3 loop reads CASSPEAGGRSYEQYF. The CDR3 DNA follows: TGTGCCAGCTCACCCGAGGCGGGAGGCCGATCCTACGAGCAGTACTTC.

V is TRBV5-1 and J is TRBJ2-7; 8 bases are a match to TRBD2. The germline V gene has CDR1 SGHRS and CDR2 YFSETQ. Trimming cost V 4 bases and J 4 bases; bases outside gene matches: 10. The CDR3 consists of 15 residues. For the CDR3, the DNA is TGCGCCAGCAGCCTTACTAGCGGAAGTTCTTACGAGCAGTACTTC. Translating gives CASSLTSGSSYEQYF.

The chain uses TRBV4-3 and TRBJ2-3; 11 bases are a match to TRBD2. Germline CDR1 and CDR2: LGHNA and YSLEER. The CDR3 contains 16 residues. With V trimmed by 5 bases and J by 6 bases, 10 bases remained unmatched. The CDR3 region has the DNA TGCGCCAGCAGCTCGCAACTAGCGGGAGAAGCGGATACGCAGTATTTT. Encoded protein: CASSSQLAGEADTQYF.

The chain links TRBV30 to TRBJ2-3; 11 bases are a match to TRBD2. V lost 7 bases to trimming and J lost 3 bases; unmatched junction nucleotides: 6. There are 14 residues in the CDR3. Germline values: CDR1 GTSNPN, CDR2 SVGIG (reference sequence). In DNA, the CDR3 is TGTGCCTCCGTAGCGGGAGGGCCTACAGATACGCAGTATTTT. Amino acid sequence: CASVAGGPTDTQYF.

The CDR3 nucleotides are TGTGCCAGCAGCTTAGGGGGGGACTGGGAAGCTTTCTTT. This translates into CASSLGGDWEAFF. The chain links TRBV7-8 to TRBJ1-1, with D perhaps matching TRBD1 (5 bases). The CDR3 totals 13 residues. The germline V and J ends were trimmed by 1 base and 8 bases, with 11 bases remaining between them. Germline V gene lookup returns CDR1 SGHVS and CDR2 FQNEAQ.

The rearrangement links TRBV6-2 or TRBV6-3 to TRBJ1-2, with unresolved D. The V end was cut by 6 bases, the J end by 7 bases, with 15 bases between. Germline V gives CDR1 MNHEY, CDR2 SVGEGT. This CDR3 has 13 residues. This CDR3 reads CASSPAGFGGYTF. CDR3 coding DNA: TGTGCCAGCAGCCCCGCGGGTTTCGGTGGCTACACCTTC.

Turning to this clone: A junction end diverges from the germline sequence, so it may reflect a read error. The chain employs TRBV3-1 (or the pseudogene TRBV3-2) and TRBJ2-3; 8 bases are shared with TRBD2. Germline CDR1 and CDR2: LGHDT and YNNKEL (reference sequence). This CDR3 is built from 15 residues. CDR3 sequence: CASSQGGLASDAVDF. CDR3 nucleotide sequence: TGTGCCAGCAGCCAAGGCGGACTAGCCTCGGACGCAGTGGATTTT.

The rearrangement joins TRBV7-3 to TRBJ2-7; 9 positions agree with TRBD1. Germline CDR1 SGHTA, CDR2 FQGTGA. The junction had 6 bases not matched to a gene; V was cut back by 5 bases and J by 7 bases. The CDR3 loop spans 13 amino acids. The CDR3 sequence is CASSPQTGGEQYF. CDR3 bases: TGTGCCAGCAGCCCCCAGACAGGGGGTGAGCAGTACTTC. Full variable domain (outside the CDR3, taken from reference TRBV7-3 and TRBJ2-7): GAGVSQTPSNKVTEKGKYVELRCDPISGHTALYWYRQSLGQGPEFLIYFQGTGAADDSGLPNDRFFAVRPEGSVSTLKIQRTERGDSAVYLCASSPQTGGEQYFGPGTRLTVT.

The V and J genes are TRBV28 and TRBJ2-7, with 8 positions matching TRBD2. The CDR3 is 14 amino acids. Germline-derived CDR1 and CDR2 are MDHEN and SYDVKM. With V trimmed by 7 bases and J by 3 bases, 8 bases remained unmatched. CDR3 sequence reads: CASIPGGGGYEQYF. The CDR3 region has the DNA TGTGCCAGCATTCCGGGAGGGGGAGGCTACGAGCAGTACTTC.

This chain links TRBV9 with TRBJ1-2, with TRBD1 matching 10 bases. The CDR3 has 15 residues. Germline assignment: CDR1 SGDLS and CDR2 YYNGEE. The trim removed 0 bases at V and 4 bases at J, leaving 3 bases unmatched. The CDR3 bases are TGTGCCAGCAGCGTAGAGACAGGGGGCCCCTATGGCTACACCTTC. Amino acids: CASSVETGGPYGYTF.

This rearrangement joins TRBV6-5 to TRBJ1-5, with TRBD1 as a possible D gene (5 bases). There are 13 residues in the CDR3. The V end lost 6 bases, the J end lost 5 bases, and 11 bases lay between the germline ends. CDR1 and CDR2 (germline): MNHEY, SVGAGI. This CDR3 is CASRDTLYQPQHF. The CDR3 DNA is TGTGCCAGCAGGGACACCCTATATCAGCCCCAGCATTTT.

The DNA for the CDR3 is TGTGCCAGCAGCCGACCAAGCGGGAGCAGCGGCTACAATGAGCAGTTCTTC. This codes for CASSRPSGSSGYNEQFF. J is TRBJ2-1 and V is TRBV7-3; 8 bases are shared with TRBD2. This CDR3 region has 17 residues. Germline V gene lookup returns CDR1 SGHTA and CDR2 FQGTGA. The V gene end was trimmed by 5 bases and the J gene end by 3 bases; junction bases not matched to a gene: 12.

There are a few counts of this clone. This chain joins TRBV29-1 and TRBJ2-1, with D perhaps matching TRBD1 (5 bases). The germline V gene has CDR1 SQVTM and CDR2 ANQGSEA. CDR3 length: 17 residues. V was trimmed by 0 bases and J by 0 bases, leaving 15 bases between them. The CDR3 DNA reads TGCAGCGTTGAAGATCGGCAGGGTACGGTCTCCTACAATGAGCAGTTCTTC. Encoded protein: CSVEDRQGTVSYNEQFF.

The rearrangement links TRBV6-6 to TRBJ2-5; weak D call: TRBD1 (7 bases). CDR1 and CDR2 (germline): MNHNY, SVGAGI (reference sequence). The ends were cut back, 6 bases at V and 4 bases at J, with 18 bases in the middle. The CDR3 extends over 15 amino acids. CDR3 in amino acids: CASSDQDRRGETQYF. The CDR3 coding sequence is TGTGCCAGCAGCGACCAGGACAGGAGGGGAGAGACCCAGTACTTC.

Notes on this clone: This same CDR3 is encoded by further DNA sequences in the sample. The gene calls are TRBV5-1 and TRBJ1-1; D is possibly TRBD1 (6 bases). CDR3 length equals 14 residues. From germline, CDR1 is SGHRS and CDR2 YFSETQ. The V end lost 0 bases, the J end lost 5 bases, and 11 bases lay between the germline ends. CDR3 sequence: CASSLVQGGTEAFF. Written as DNA, the CDR3 is TGCGCCAGCAGCTTGGTCCAAGGGGGAACTGAAGCTTTCTTT.

The rearrangement uses TRBV19 and TRBJ2-1; 12 bases map to TRBD2. This CDR3 spans 15 amino acids. V dropped 7 bases and J dropped 7; count of bases not matched to a gene: 8. In germline, CDR1 is LNHDA, CDR2 SQIVND (reference sequence). CDR3 amino acids: CASNIGLAGLNEQFF. CDR3 sequence (DNA): TGTGCCAGTAACATAGGACTAGCGGGACTAAATGAGCAGTTCTTC.

This chain links TRBV27 with TRBJ1-2; 7 nucleotides align to TRBD1. This CDR3 contains 16 residues. V lost 7 bases to trimming and J lost 9 bases; unmatched junction nucleotides: 20. The germline V gene has CDR1 MNHEY and CDR2 SMNVEV (reference sequence). This chain's CDR3 is CASKLEKGAFGYCYTF. CDR3 coding DNA: TGTGCCAGCAAGCTAGAAAAGGGGGCGTTTGGATATTGCTACACCTTC.

The gene calls are TRBV11-2 and TRBJ2-3; D remains unclear. The V end was cut by 0 bases, the J end by 10 bases, with 11 bases between. In germline, CDR1 is SGHAT, CDR2 FQNNGV. The CDR3 contains 13 residues. The CDR3 sequence is CASSLDVRSAQYF. The CDR3 nucleotides are TGTGCCAGCAGCTTAGATGTGAGGTCAGCGCAGTATTTT.

J is TRBJ2-7 and V is TRBV3-1 (or the pseudogene TRBV3-2), with D perhaps matching TRBD2 (6 bases). The V gene's germline CDR1 is LGHDT and CDR2 YNNKEL (reference sequence). The germline V and J ends were trimmed by 3 bases and 4 bases, with 16 bases remaining between them. The CDR3 runs to 15 residues. The chain's CDR3 is CASSQGWDFVYEQYF. CDR3 bases: TGTGCCAGCAGCCAGGGATGGGACTTCGTTTACGAGCAGTACTTC.

This chain connects TRBV25-1 to TRBJ1-2; TRBD1 matches 8 bases. With 5 bases clipped from V and 5 bases from J, the junction kept 7 bases outside the gene matches. The CDR3 runs to 14 residues. The V gene's germline CDR1 is MGHDK and CDR2 SYGVNS. CDR3 coding DNA: TGTGCCAGCAGTTCTCAGGGGGCTTCGTATGGCTACACCTTC. Its protein is CASSSQGASYGYTF.

J is TRBJ2-1 and V is TRBV24-1; 9 bases match TRBD2. V lost 0 bases, J lost 7 bases, and 15 bases stayed unmatched. The CDR3 runs to 19 residues. Germline V CDR1 and CDR2: KGHDR, SFDVKD. CDR3 residues: CATSDLPKRIAGVTNEQFF. CDR3 DNA: TGTGCCACCAGTGATTTGCCAAAAAGAATAGCGGGAGTAACAAATGAGCAGTTCTTC.

The chain joins TRBV28 to TRBJ1-4; D ambiguous. Trimming removed 5 bases from V and 0 bases from J, with 4 bases in between. Germline-derived CDR1 and CDR2 are MDHEN and SYDVKM. The CDR3 covers 13 residues. In DNA, the CDR3 is TGTGCCAGCAGTCAGGCAACTAATGAAAAACTGTTTTTT. It specifies CASSQATNEKLFF.

This chain uses TRBV16 with TRBJ2-7; D call uncertain. This CDR3 region has 11 residues. Germline lookup yields CDR1 KGHSY and CDR2 FQNENV. V lost 2 bases and J 7 bases, leaving 6 bases between the germline ends. The CDR3: CASSQLREQYF. The CDR3 DNA follows: TGTGCCAGCAGCCAACTCCGGGAGCAGTACTTC.

V is TRBV30 and J is TRBJ1-5, with no clear D. The V and J ends lost 2 bases and 7 bases respectively, with 12 bases between them. The CDR3 runs to 13 residues. Germline CDR1 reads GTSNPN; CDR2 reads SVGIG (reference sequence). In nucleotides, the CDR3 is TGTGCCTGGAGTCCTAGGGAGGACCAGCCCCAGCATTTT. Protein: CAWSPREDQPQHF.